This TCR beta chain was recorded in a study of blood T cell repertoires in COVID-19. On the study more broadly: Italy, Spain and the United States were the sources of the convalescent and acute COVID-19 samples.

This clone was detected only a few times. Authors' analysis steps: Amplified reference gene primers provided the basis for estimating nucleated cell counts. TCRdb's copy holds only in-frame clones and misses some; the assay was immunoSEQ multiplex PCR. V, J and clone size reflect that table, while D and trimming were determined from the DNA. In the table there are some 270,000 clones, around 86% of which are singletons. Material for sequencing was peripheral blood. This receptor was obtained from a man in his fifties with acute or convalescent COVID-19.

The DNA of the CDR3 is TGTGCCAGCAGCCGGCCCCCCCTTCATGGCTACACCTTC. Encoded protein: CASSRPPLHGYTF. This rearrangement joins TRBV6-2 or TRBV6-3 to TRBJ1-2, with D hard to call. The V end lost 6 bases, the J end lost 6 bases, and 14 bases lay between the germline ends. The CDR3 is 13 amino acids. The germline CDR1 and CDR2 sequences are MNHEY and SVGEGT.